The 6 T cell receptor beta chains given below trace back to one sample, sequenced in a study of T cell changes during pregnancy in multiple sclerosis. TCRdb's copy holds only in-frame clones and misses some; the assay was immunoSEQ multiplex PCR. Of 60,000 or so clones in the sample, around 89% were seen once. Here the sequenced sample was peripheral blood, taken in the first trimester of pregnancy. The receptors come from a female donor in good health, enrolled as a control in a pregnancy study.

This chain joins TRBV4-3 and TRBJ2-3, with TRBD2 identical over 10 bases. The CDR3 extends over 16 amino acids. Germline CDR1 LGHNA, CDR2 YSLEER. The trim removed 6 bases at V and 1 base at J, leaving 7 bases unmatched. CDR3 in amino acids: CASRSYLAGGTDTQYF. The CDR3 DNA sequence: TGCGCCAGCAGATCGTACCTAGCGGGGGGCACAGATACGCAGTATTTT.

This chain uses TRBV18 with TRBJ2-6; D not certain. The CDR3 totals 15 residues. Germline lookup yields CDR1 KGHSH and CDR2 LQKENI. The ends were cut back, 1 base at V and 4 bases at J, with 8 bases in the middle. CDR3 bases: TGTGCCAGCTCACCACGCCAGGCCGGGGCCAACGTCCTGACTTTC. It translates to CASSPRQAGANVLTF. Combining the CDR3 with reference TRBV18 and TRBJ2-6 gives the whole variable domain NAGVMQNPRHLVRRRGQEARLRCSPMKGHSHVYWYRQLPEEGLKFMVYLQKENIIDESGMPKERFSAEFPKEGPSILRIQQVVRGDSAAYFCASSPRQAGANVLTFGAGSRLTVL.

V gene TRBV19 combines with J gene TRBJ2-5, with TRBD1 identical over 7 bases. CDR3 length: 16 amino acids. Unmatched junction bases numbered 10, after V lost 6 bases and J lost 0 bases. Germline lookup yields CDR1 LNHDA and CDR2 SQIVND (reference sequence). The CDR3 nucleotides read TGTGCCAGTAGGGACCCGGGACAGCCGTACCAAGAGACCCAGTACTTC. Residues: CASRDPGQPYQETQYF.

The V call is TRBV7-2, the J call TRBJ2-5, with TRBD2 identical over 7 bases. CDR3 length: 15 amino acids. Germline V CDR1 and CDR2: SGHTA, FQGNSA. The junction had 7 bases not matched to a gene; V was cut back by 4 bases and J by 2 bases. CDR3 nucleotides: TGTGCCAGCAGCTGGGGGTGGGGGGGTCAAGAGACCCAGTACTTC. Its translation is CASSWGWGGQETQYF.

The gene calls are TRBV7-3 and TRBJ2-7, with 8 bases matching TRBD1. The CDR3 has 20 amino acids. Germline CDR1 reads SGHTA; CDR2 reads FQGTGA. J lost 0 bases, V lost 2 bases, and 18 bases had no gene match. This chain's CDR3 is CASSLPMSVRQGSFSYEQYF. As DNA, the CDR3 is TGTGCCAGCAGCTTACCCATGAGCGTAAGACAGGGGTCCTTCTCCTACGAGCAGTACTTC.

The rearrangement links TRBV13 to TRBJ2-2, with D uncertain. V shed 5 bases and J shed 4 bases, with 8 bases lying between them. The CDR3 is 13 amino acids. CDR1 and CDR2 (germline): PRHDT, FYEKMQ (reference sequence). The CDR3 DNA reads TGTGCCAGCAGCCCCAGACTCACCGGGGAGCTGTTTTTT. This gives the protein CASSPRLTGELFF. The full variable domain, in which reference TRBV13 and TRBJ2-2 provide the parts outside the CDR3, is AAGVIQSPRHLIKEKRETATLKCYPIPRHDTVYWYQQGPGQDPQFLISFYEKMQSDKGSIPDRFSAQQFSDYHSELNMSSLELGDSALYFCASSPRLTGELFFGEGSRLTVL.